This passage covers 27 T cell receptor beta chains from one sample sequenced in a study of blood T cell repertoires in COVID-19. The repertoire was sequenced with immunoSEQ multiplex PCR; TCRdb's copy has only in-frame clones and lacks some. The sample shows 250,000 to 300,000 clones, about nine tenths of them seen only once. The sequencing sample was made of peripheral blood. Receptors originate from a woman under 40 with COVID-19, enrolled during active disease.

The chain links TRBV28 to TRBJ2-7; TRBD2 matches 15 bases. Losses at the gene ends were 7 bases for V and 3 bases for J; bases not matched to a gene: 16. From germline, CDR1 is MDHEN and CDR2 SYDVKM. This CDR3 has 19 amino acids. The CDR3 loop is CASIPTRGTSGRSNYEQYF. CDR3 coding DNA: TGTGCCAGCATTCCTACGAGGGGGACTAGCGGGAGGAGCAACTACGAGCAGTACTTC. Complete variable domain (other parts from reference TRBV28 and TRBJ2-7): DVKVTQSSRYLVKRTGEKVFLECVQDMDHENMFWYRQDPGLGLRLIYFSYDVKMKEKGDIPEGYSVSREKKERFSLILESASTNQTSMYLCASIPTRGTSGRSNYEQYFGPGTRLTVT.

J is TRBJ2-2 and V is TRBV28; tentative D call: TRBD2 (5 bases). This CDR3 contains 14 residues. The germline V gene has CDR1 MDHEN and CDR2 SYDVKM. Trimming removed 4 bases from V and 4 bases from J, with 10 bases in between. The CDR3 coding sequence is TGTGCCAGCAGTTACGGGGAGTCCACCGGGGAGCTGTTTTTT. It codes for CASSYGESTGELFF.

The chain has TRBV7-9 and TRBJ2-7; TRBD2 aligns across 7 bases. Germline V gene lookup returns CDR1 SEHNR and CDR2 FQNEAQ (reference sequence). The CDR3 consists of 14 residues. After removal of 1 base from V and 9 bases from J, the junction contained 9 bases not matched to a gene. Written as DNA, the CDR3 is TGTGCCAGCAGCTTAGTCCGGGCAGCGGGGTGGCAGTACTTC. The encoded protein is CASSLVRAAGWQYF.

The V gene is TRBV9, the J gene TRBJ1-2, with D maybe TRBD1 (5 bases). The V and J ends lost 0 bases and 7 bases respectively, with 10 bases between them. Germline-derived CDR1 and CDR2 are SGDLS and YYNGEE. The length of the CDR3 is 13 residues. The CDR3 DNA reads TGTGCCAGCAGCGTAGAGGGGTCAGGTGGCTACACCTTC. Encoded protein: CASSVEGSGGYTF. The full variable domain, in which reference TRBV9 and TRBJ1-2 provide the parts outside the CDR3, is DSGVTQTPKHLITATGQRVTLRCSPRSGDLSVYWYQQSLDQGLQFLIQYYNGEERAKGNILERFSAQQFPDLHSELNLSSLELGDSALYFCASSVEGSGGYTFGSGTRLTVV.

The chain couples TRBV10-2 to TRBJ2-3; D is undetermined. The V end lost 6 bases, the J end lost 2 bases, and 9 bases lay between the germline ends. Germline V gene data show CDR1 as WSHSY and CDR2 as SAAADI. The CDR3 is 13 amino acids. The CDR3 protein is CASREQNTDTQYF. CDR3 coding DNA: TGCGCCAGCAGGGAGCAGAACACAGATACGCAGTATTTT.

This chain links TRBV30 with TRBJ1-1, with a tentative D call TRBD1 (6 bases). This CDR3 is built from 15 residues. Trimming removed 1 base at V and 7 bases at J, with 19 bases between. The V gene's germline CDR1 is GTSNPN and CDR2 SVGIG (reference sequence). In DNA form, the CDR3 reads TGTGCCTGGAGTGGCTTTCTACCAGGGGCAGGTGAAGCTTTCTTT. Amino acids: CAWSGFLPGAGEAFF.

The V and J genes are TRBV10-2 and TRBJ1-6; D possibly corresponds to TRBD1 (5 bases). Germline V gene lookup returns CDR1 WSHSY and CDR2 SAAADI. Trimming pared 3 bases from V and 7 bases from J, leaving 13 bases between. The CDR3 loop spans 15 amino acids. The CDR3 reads CASSEVGQGNSPLHF. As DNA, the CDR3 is TGCGCCAGCAGTGAAGTGGGGCAGGGAAATTCACCCCTCCACTTT.

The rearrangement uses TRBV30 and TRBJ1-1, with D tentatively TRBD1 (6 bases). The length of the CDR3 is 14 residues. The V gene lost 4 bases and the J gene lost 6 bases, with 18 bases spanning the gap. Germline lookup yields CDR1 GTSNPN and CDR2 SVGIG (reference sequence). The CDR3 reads CAWTTGLGRAEAFF. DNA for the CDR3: TGTGCCTGGACCACAGGGTTGGGAAGGGCTGAAGCTTTCTTT.

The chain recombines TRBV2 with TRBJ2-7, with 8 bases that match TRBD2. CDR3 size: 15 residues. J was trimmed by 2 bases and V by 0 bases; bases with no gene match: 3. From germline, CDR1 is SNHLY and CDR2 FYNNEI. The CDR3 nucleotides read TGTGCCAGCAGTGAAGCTTCGGGACTAGCCTACGAGCAGTACTTC. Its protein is CASSEASGLAYEQYF.

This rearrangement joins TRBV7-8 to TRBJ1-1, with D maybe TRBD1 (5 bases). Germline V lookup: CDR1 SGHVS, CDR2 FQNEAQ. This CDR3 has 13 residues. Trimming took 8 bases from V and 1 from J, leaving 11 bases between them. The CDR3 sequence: CASRRGGNTEAFF. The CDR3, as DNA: TGTGCCAGCCGGCGGGGGGGGAACACTGAAGCTTTCTTT.

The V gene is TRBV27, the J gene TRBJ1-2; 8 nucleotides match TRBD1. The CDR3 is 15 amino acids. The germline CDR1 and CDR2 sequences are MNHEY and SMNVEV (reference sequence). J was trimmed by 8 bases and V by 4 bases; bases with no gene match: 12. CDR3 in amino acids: CASSSSAGGLWGYTF. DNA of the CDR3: TGTGCCAGCAGTTCTTCAGCAGGGGGCCTATGGGGCTACACCTTC.

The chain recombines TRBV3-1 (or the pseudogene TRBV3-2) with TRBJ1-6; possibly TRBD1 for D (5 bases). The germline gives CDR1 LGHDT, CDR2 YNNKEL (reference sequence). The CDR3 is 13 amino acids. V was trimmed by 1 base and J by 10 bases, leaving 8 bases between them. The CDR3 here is CASSQGGESPLHF. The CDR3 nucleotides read TGTGCCAGCAGCCAAGGGGGGGAATCACCCCTCCACTTT.

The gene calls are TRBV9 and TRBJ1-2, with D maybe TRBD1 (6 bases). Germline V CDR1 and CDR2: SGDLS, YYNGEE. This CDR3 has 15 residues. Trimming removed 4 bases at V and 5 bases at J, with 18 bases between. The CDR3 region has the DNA TGTGCCAGCAGCCAGGGGAGGGGCTCCCTATATGGCTACACCTTC. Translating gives CASSQGRGSLYGYTF.

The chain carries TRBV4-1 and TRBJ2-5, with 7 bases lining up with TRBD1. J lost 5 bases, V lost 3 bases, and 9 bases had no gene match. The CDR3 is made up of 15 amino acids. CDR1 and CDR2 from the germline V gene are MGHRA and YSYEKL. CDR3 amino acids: CASSQPRQGRETQYF. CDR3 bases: TGCGCCAGCAGCCAGCCCAGACAGGGCCGGGAGACCCAGTACTTC.

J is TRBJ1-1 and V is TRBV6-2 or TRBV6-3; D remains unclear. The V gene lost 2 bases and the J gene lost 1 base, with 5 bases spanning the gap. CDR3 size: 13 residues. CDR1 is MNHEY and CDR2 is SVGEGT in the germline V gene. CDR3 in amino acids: CASSYSENTEAFF. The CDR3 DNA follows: TGTGCCAGCAGTTACAGCGAGAACACTGAAGCTTTCTTT.

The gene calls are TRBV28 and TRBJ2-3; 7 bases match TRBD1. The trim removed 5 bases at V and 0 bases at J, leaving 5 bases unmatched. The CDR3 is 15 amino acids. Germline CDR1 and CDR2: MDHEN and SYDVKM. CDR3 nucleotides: TGTGCCAGCAGTACCGGGACAGCTAGCACAGATACGCAGTATTTT. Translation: CASSTGTASTDTQYF.

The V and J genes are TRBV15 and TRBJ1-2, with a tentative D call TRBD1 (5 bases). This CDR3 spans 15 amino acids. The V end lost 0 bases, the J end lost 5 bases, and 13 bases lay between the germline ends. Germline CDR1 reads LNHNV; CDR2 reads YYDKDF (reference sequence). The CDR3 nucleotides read TGTGCCACCAGCAGAGATTTTGGAGGGGTTTATGGCTACACCTTC. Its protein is CATSRDFGGVYGYTF.

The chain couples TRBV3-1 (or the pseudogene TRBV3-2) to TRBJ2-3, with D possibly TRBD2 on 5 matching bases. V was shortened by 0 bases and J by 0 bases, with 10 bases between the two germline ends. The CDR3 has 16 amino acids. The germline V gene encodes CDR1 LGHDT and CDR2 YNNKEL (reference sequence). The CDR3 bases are TGTGCCAGCAGCCAAGATGTGGGAGACAGCACAGATACGCAGTATTTT. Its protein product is CASSQDVGDSTDTQYF.

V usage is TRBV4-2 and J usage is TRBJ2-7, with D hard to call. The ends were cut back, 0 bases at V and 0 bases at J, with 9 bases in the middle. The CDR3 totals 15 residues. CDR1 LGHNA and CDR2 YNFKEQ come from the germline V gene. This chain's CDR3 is CASSQDEVSSYEQYF. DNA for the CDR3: TGTGCCAGCAGCCAAGACGAAGTTAGCTCCTACGAGCAGTACTTC.

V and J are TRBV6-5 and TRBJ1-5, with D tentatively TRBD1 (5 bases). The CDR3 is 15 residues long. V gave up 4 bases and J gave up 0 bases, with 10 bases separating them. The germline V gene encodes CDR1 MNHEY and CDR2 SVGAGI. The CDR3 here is CASSSGQVSNQPQHF. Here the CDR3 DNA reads TGTGCCAGCAGTTCAGGGCAAGTTAGCAATCAGCCCCAGCATTTT.

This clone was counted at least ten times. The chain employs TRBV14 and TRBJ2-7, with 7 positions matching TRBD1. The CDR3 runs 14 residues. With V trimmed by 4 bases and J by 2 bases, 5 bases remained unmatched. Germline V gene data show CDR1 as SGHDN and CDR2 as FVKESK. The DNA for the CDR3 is TGTGCCAGCAGCCCCCAGGGGGTTCCCTACGAGCAGTACTTC. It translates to CASSPQGVPYEQYF.

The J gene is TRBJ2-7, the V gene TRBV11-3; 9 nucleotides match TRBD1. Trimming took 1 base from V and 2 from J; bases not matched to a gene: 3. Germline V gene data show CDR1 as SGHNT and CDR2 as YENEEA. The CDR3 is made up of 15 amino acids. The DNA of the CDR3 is TGTGCCAGCAGCTTAGGGGGACAGGGAACCTACGAGCAGTACTTC. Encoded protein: CASSLGGQGTYEQYF.

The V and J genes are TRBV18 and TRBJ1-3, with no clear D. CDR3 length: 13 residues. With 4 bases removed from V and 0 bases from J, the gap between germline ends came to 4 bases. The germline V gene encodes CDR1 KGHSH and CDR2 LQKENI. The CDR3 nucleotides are TGTGCCAGCTCACTCAACTCTGGAAACACCATATATTTT. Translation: CASSLNSGNTIYF.

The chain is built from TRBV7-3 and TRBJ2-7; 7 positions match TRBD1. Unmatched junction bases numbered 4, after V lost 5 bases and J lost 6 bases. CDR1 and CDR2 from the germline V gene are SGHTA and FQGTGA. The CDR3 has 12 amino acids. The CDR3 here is CASSLNRGEQYF. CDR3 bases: TGTGCCAGCAGCCTGAACAGGGGCGAGCAGTACTTC.

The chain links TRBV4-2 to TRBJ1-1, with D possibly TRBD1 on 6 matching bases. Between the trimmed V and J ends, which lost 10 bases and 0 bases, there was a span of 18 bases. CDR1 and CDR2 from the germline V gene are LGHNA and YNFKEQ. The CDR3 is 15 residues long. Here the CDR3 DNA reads TGTGCCACCGCGCCAGGGGCCGGGTTGAACACTGAAGCTTTCTTT. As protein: CATAPGAGLNTEAFF.

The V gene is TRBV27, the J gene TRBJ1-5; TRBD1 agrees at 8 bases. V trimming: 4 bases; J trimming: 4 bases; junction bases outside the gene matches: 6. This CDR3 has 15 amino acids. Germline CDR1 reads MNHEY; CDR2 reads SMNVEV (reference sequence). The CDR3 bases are TGTGCCAGCAGTTCATCCGGGACAGGTAATCAGCCCCAGCATTTT. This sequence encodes CASSSSGTGNQPQHF.

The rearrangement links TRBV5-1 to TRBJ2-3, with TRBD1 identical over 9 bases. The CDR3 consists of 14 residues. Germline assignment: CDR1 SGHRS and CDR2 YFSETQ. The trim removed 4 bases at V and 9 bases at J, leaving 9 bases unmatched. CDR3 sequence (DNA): TGCGCCAGCAGCCCCGGGACAGGGCCAGGCACGCAGTATTTT. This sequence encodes CASSPGTGPGTQYF.